The clone carrying this TCR beta chain was seen just once. The antigen remains undetermined. This sample was taken from a study of Graves' ophthalmopathy and Graves' hyperthyroidism. In the study overall: Cases classed as stable hyperthyroidism had no ophthalmopathy within 18 months of follow-up.

From RNA, the CDR3 regions of TCR beta chains were amplified and sequenced. RT-PCR was first run with HTBI primers, then multiplex PCR in a second round. Via MiXCR, TCRdb re-called the multiplex PCR reads, giving one row per CDR3 protein. The table records around 1.1 million distinct CDR3 sequences, about 36% of them present only once. Aged 18 to 65, the patients with hyperthyroidism had under 2 months' duration and were newly diagnosed. The ends lost 4 bases at V and 9 bases at J; junction bases unmatched: 4. The germline V gene has CDR1 KGHSH and CDR2 LQKENI. CDR3 length: 13 amino acids. Findings of the study overall: Blood also harbored most expanded thyroid clonotypes above 0.001 frequency.

The chain joins TRBV18 to TRBJ2-5, with TRBD1 matching over 11 bases. This clonotype was sampled from an adult man with Graves' hyperthyroidism. The sequenced sample consisted of peripheral blood or thyroid tissue (not recorded which). The CDR3 is CASSRDRGEPQYF. The CDR3 bases are TGTGCCAGCTCACGGGACAGGGGGGAGCCCCAGTACTTC.